The source of this T cell receptor (beta chain) is a study of control samples from healthy donors and cancer patients. CDR1 and CDR2 (germline): SNHLY, FYNNEI. CDR3 size: 17 residues. Between the trimmed V and J ends, which lost 6 bases and 2 bases, there was a span of 20 bases. Method: immunoSEQ multiplex PCR; TCRdb's copy keeps in-frame clones and lacks some. Of 90,000 or so clones detected, about 88% appear once; the ten largest clones hold 6% to 9.5%. The sequenced sample was blood. The J gene is TRBJ1-3, the V gene TRBV2; no definite D call. The source of this sequence is a woman aged 60-75 years in good health. CDR3 bases: TGTGCCAGCAGCAAAACAGCGGGGAGGCTAGCTGGAAACACCATATATTTT. Protein sequence: CASSKTAGRLAGNTIYF.